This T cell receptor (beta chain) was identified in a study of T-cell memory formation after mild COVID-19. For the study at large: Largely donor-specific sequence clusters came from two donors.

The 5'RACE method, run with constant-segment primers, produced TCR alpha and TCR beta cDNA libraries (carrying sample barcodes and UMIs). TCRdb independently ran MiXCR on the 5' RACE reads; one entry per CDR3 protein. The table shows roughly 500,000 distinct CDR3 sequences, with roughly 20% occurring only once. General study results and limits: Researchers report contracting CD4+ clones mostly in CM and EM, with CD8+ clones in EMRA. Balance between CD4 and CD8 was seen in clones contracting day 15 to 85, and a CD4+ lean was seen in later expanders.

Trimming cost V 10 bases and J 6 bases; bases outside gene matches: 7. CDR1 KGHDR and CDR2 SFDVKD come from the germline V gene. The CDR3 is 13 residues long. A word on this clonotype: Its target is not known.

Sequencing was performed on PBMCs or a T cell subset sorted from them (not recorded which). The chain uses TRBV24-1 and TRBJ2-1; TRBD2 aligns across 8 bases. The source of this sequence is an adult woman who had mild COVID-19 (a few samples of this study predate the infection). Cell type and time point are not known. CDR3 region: CATRSGVGNEQFF. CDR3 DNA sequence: TGTGCCACTCGTAGCGGGGTGGGCAATGAGCAGTTCTTC.